The next 20 T cell receptor beta chains were all read from a single sample in a study of prognosis after radiotherapy for stage I lung cancer. Multiplex PCR, run in two rounds, amplified TCR beta CDR3 from genomic DNA. Primers were specific to each TRBV and TRBJ gene in first-round PCR. TCRdb re-derived calls from the multiplex PCR reads in MiXCR, one entry per CDR3 protein. The repertoire holds roughly 30,000 distinct CDR3 sequences, with less than 45% as singletons. This sample comprised PBMCs, obtained before or after stereotactic body radiation therapy (not recorded which). These receptors originate from a donor over 45 with non-small cell lung cancer.

This clonotype counts as medium-sized. V usage is TRBV28 and J usage is TRBJ2-3, with TRBD1 matching over 9 bases. There are 18 residues in the CDR3. The V and J ends lost 2 bases and 3 bases, in that order; junction bases with no gene match: 12. The germline V gene has CDR1 MDHEN and CDR2 SYDVKM. CDR3 nucleotides: TGTGCCAGCAGTTTACTCGGAGGGGACAGGGATAGGACAGATACGCAGTATTTT. This encodes CASSLLGGDRDRTDTQYF.

The rearrangement uses TRBV28 and TRBJ1-1; possible D gene TRBD1, 5 bases. This CDR3 is built from 13 residues. The germline V gene has CDR1 MDHEN and CDR2 SYDVKM. V lost 6 bases and J 3 bases, leaving 11 bases between the germline ends. The CDR3 reads CASSQGGYTEAFF. CDR3 nucleotide sequence: TGTGCCAGCAGCCAGGGCGGGTACACTGAAGCTTTCTTT.

This clonotype was seen at least ten times. The rearrangement joins TRBV7-2 to TRBJ1-2, with D unresolved. V shed 4 bases and J shed 5 bases, with 8 bases lying between them. This CDR3 has 12 residues. The germline CDR1 and CDR2 sequences are SGHTA and FQGNSA. CDR3 DNA: TGTGCCAGCAGCTGGGATATATATGGCTACACCTTC. Translating it yields CASSWDIYGYTF.

The chain combines TRBV28 with TRBJ1-2, with 10 bases aligning to TRBD1. The CDR3 totals 14 residues. CDR1 and CDR2 (germline): MDHEN, SYDVKM. Trimming at V came to 2 bases and at J to 10 bases, leaving 7 bases not matched to a gene. CDR3 in DNA: TGTGCCAGCAGTTTAGTGGGACAGGGGTGGGACTACACCTTC. This sequence encodes CASSLVGQGWDYTF.

This clonotype has at least ten counts. V gene TRBV6-1 combines with J gene TRBJ2-1; D is uncertain. Trimming left V 2 bases short and J 1 base short, with 3 bases between. Germline V CDR1 and CDR2: MNHNS, SASEGT. This CDR3 has 13 residues. CDR3 loop: CASSEWSYNEQFF. Here the CDR3 DNA reads TGTGCCAGCAGTGAATGGTCCTACAATGAGCAGTTCTTC.

At least ten counts were recorded for this clonotype. The chain links TRBV5-4 to TRBJ1-4; D call uncertain. V lost 0 bases and J 7 bases, leaving 13 bases between the germline ends. Germline V CDR1 and CDR2: SGHNT, YYREEE (reference sequence). The CDR3 totals 15 residues. The CDR3 nucleotides read TGTGCCAGCAGCTTGGCGGCCGGGGTGGGTGAAAAACTGTTTTTT. Residues: CASSLAAGVGEKLFF.

This clonotype was seen only a few times. This could be a read error, since a much larger clone is one nucleotide away. The conserved phenylalanine or tryptophan is not found at the CDR3 terminus, so this likely reflects a read error. This chain connects TRBV30 to TRBJ2-7; 9 nucleotides line up with TRBD1. This CDR3 has 13 residues. With 5 bases clipped from V and 6 bases from J, the junction kept 8 bases outside the gene matches. CDR1 and CDR2 from the germline V gene are GTSNPN and SVGIG (reference sequence). CDR3 sequence: CAWEGQGTGEQYL. The CDR3 coding sequence is TGTGCCTGGGAGGGACAGGGAACCGGCGAGCAGTACCTC.

As concerns this clonotype: The junction differs from germline at one of its ends, possibly a read error. The chain carries TRBV27 and TRBJ1-1; no definite D call. Germline V gene lookup returns CDR1 MNHEY and CDR2 SMNVEV (reference sequence). The length of the CDR3 is 13 residues. Here the CDR3 reads CASILSRPGGAFF. For the CDR3, the DNA is TGTGCCAGCATTTTATCCCGGCCAGGTGGAGCTTTCTTT.

This clonotype counts as medium-sized (0.01 to 0.1%). The rearrangement links TRBV6-2 or TRBV6-3 to TRBJ2-7; tentative D call: TRBD2 (5 bases). Germline V gene sequence: CDR1 MNHEY, CDR2 SVGEGT. The CDR3 spans 12 residues. V was trimmed by 5 bases and J by 5 bases, leaving 10 bases between them. CDR3 loop: CASSEVRDEQYF. In DNA, the CDR3 is TGTGCCAGCAGTGAAGTGAGGGACGAGCAGTACTTC.

In regard to this clonotype: A read error may explain this, as a much larger clone is one base away. The genes are TRBV7-8 and TRBJ2-6, with D unresolved. Trimming left V 2 bases short and J 0 bases short, with 5 bases between. This CDR3 has 15 amino acids. Germline V CDR1 and CDR2: SGHVS, FQNEAQ. In DNA, the CDR3 is TGTGCCAGCAGCTTATTCGGCTCTGGGGCCAACGTCCTGACTTTC. Amino acids: CASSLFGSGANVLTF.

This clonotype was seen ten or more times. This chain uses TRBV4-2 with TRBJ2-4, with D possibly being TRBD1 or TRBD2 (6 bases each). V was pared by 4 bases and J by 3 bases, with 19 bases between. This CDR3 is built from 17 residues. Germline V lookup: CDR1 LGHNA, CDR2 YNFKEQ. CDR3 DNA: TGTGCCAGCAGCCGGGGCGAGGTCGGAGGGGGCAAAAACATTCAGTACTTC. Its protein product is CASSRGEVGGGKNIQYF.

This clonotype was observed many times. J is TRBJ2-1 and V is TRBV3-1; no reliable D call. Germline V lookup: CDR1 LGHDT, CDR2 YNNKEL (reference sequence). The CDR3 consists of 11 residues. V was shortened by 4 bases and J by 3 bases, with 1 base between the two germline ends. As DNA, the CDR3 is TGTGCCAGCAGCCTCTACAATGAGCAGTTCTTC. Translating it yields CASSLYNEQFF.

This clonotype is judged medium-sized. CDR3: CASSRTGNYGYTF. As DNA, the CDR3 is TGTGCCAGCAGTCGGACAGGGAACTATGGCTACACCTTC. The gene calls are TRBV5-8 and TRBJ1-2, with 8 bases that match TRBD1. From germline, CDR1 is SGHTS and CDR2 YDEGEE. J lost 2 bases, V lost 5 bases, and 2 bases had no gene match. CDR3 length equals 13 residues.

Points on this clonotype: Since a far larger clone is one base different, this is likely a read error. The chain is built from TRBV6-2 or TRBV6-3 and TRBJ2-2; the D gene is possibly TRBD1 (6 bases). Germline V CDR1 and CDR2: MNHEY, SVGEGT. CDR3 size: 14 residues. As DNA, the CDR3 is TGTGCCATCAGTCGACGACAGGACACCGGGGAGCTGTTTTTT. Its translation is CAISRRQDTGELFF.

The chain has TRBV28 and TRBJ1-5; a possible D gene is TRBD1 (6 bases). V was clipped by 6 bases and J by 0 bases, with 12 bases between them. Germline V gene sequence: CDR1 MDHEN, CDR2 SYDVKM. The CDR3 is made up of 15 amino acids. The CDR3 here is CASSRDTHSNQPQHF. The DNA of the CDR3 is TGTGCCAGCAGCCGGGACACACATAGCAATCAGCCCCAGCATTTT.

The rearrangement uses TRBV20-1 and TRBJ1-6; no definite D call. The CDR3 spans 13 residues. The germline V gene encodes CDR1 DFQATT and CDR2 SNEGSKA (reference sequence). Trimming took 0 bases from V and 8 from J, leaving 8 bases between them. The CDR3 protein is CSARDRQYSPLHF. CDR3 nucleotides: TGCAGTGCTAGAGACAGGCAGTATTCACCCCTCCACTTT.

In regard to this clonotype: One base separates it from a far larger clone, so it is likely a read error. This chain uses TRBV6-8 with TRBJ2-7, with TRBD2 matching 12 bases. Germline-derived CDR1 and CDR2 are MNHGY and SAAAGT. The CDR3 has 15 amino acids. The CDR3 sequence: CASSYETSGSYEHYF. The CDR3 DNA is TGTGCCAGCAGTTACGAGACTAGCGGGAGCTACGAGCATTACTTC.

In this sample, this clonotype turned up many times. This sequence joins TRBV2 and TRBJ1-6; D not certain. This CDR3 comprises 12 residues. The germline gives CDR1 SNHLY, CDR2 FYNNEI. The germline V and J ends were trimmed by 8 bases and 8 bases, with 10 bases remaining between them. The CDR3 bases are TGTGCCAGCCGAAGGAGCGATTCACCCCTCCACTTT. It specifies CASRRSDSPLHF. The full variable domain, in which reference TRBV2 and TRBJ1-6 provide the parts outside the CDR3, is EPEVTQTPSHQVTQMGQEVILRCVPISNHLYFYWYRQILGQKVEFLVSFYNNEISEKSEIFDDQFSVERPDGSNFTLKIRSTKLEDSAMYFCASRRSDSPLHFGNGTRLTVT.

At least ten counts were recorded for this clonotype. The chain employs TRBV6-1 and TRBJ1-3; no clear D. Germline V gene data show CDR1 as MNHNS and CDR2 as SASEGT. CDR3 length equals 12 residues. The V and J ends lost 6 bases and 0 bases respectively, with 3 bases between them. The chain's CDR3 is CASRSSGNTIYF. The CDR3 DNA reads as TGTGCCAGCAGGTCCTCTGGAAACACCATATATTTT.

This clonotype has at least ten counts. The chain joins TRBV19 to TRBJ2-2; D is unresolved. This CDR3 has 16 amino acids. V shed 3 bases and J shed 1 base, with 12 bases lying between them. Germline values: CDR1 LNHDA, CDR2 SQIVND (reference sequence). The CDR3 nucleotides are TGTGCCAGTAGTATCTTCGGCAGTTGGAACACCGGGGAGCTGTTTTTT. Its protein is CASSIFGSWNTGELFF.